This T cell receptor (beta chain) was profiled in a study of cytomegalovirus exposure and HLA in healthy donors. The CDR3 length is 14 residues. With V trimmed by 1 base and J by 1 base, 1 base remained unmatched. Germline V lookup: CDR1 GTSNPN, CDR2 SVGIG (reference sequence). This clone was observed once. What it recognizes is unknown. The PCR had 60 Vbeta and 13 Jbeta primers. The assay was immunoSEQ multiplex PCR, and TCRdb's table has in-frame clones only and misses some. The table lists some 190,000 clones, around 87% of them singletons, with roughly 1.8% in the top ten. Findings and caveats of the study: Excluded were some V segments that proved indistinguishable, including TRBV6-2 and TRBV6-3. Only CMV serostatus was available as immune exposure information.

Source material: PBMCs. The receptor was derived from a woman aged 18-35 years in good health and CMV-seronegative. The V call is TRBV30, the J call TRBJ2-5; 9 bases are a match to TRBD2. As DNA, the CDR3 is TGTGCCTGGAGTGGACTAGCGGCCCAAGAGACCCAGTACTTC. Protein product: CAWSGLAAQETQYF.